This T cell receptor (beta chain) was captured in a study of identical twins. In its sample, this clonotype was seen a few times. This CDR3 is built from 14 residues. V lost 5 bases and J lost 3; bases outside the gene matches: 6. TCRdb re-called the 5' RACE reads through MiXCR, storing one row per CDR3 protein. The sample has approximately 500,000 distinct CDR3 sequences; roughly 24% are singletons. These data are also associated with another study on T cells expressing NK-cell markers. Turning to that study: Sorted CD3+CD56-NKG2C+, CD3+CD56+NKG2C- and CD3+CD56+NKG2C+ T cells were the source of the TCR beta repertoires.

The chain links TRBV12-3 or TRBV12-4 to TRBJ1-1, with TRBD1 identical over 7 bases. This clonotype was sampled from a woman younger than 35 in good health. Specimen: CD4+ T cells sorted from blood. The CDR3 DNA sequence: TGTGCCAGCAGTCGACAGGGCTGGTACACTGAAGCTTTCTTT. Translation gives CASSRQGWYTEAFF.